One and the same sample provided the 30 T cell receptor beta chains below, sequenced in a study of cytomegalovirus exposure and HLA in healthy donors. PCR amplification relied on 60 Vbeta primers (plus 13 Jbeta primers). Profiling relied on immunoSEQ multiplex PCR, and the TCRdb table lists in-frame clones only, not all of them. The data hold approximately 110,000 clones, with roughly 74% observed a single time. The sample taken for sequencing was PBMCs. Receptor source: a woman between 45 and 60 years old in good health and CMV-seropositive.

The chain links TRBV27 to TRBJ1-6; 9 bases are shared with TRBD1. V lost 7 bases, J lost 10 bases, and 5 bases stayed unmatched. There are 13 residues in the CDR3. CDR1 MNHEY and CDR2 SMNVEV come from the germline V gene (reference sequence). CDR3 protein: CASKGTGNSPLHF. The CDR3 DNA reads TGTGCCAGCAAAGGGACAGGGAACTCACCCCTCCACTTT.

V usage is TRBV4-3 and J usage is TRBJ2-1, with 9 bases lining up with TRBD2. The CDR3 covers 16 residues. V trimming: 4 bases; J trimming: 5 bases; junction bases outside the gene matches: 9. Germline V gene lookup returns CDR1 LGHNA and CDR2 YSLEER. The CDR3 spells CASSLGAGGLNNEQFF. The CDR3 nucleotides are TGCGCCAGCAGCCTTGGGGCGGGGGGGCTAAACAATGAGCAGTTCTTC.

The genes are TRBV5-1 and TRBJ1-6, with D possibly TRBD1 on 6 matching bases. The V end was cut by 7 bases, the J end by 3 bases, with 11 bases between. This CDR3 contains 14 residues. CDR1 is SGHRS and CDR2 is YFSETQ in the germline V gene. This CDR3 reads CASSGQNYNSPLHF. The CDR3 bases are TGCGCCAGCTCGGGACAAAACTATAATTCACCCCTCCACTTT.

This rearrangement joins TRBV7-8 to TRBJ1-1; D unclear. Germline V CDR1 and CDR2: SGHVS, FQNEAQ. The CDR3 consists of 14 residues. V lost 4 bases to trimming and J lost 6 bases, with 15 bases between them. DNA for the CDR3: TGTGCCAGCAGCTCGGTTCTCTCTGAACCTGAAGCTTTCTTT. Amino acid sequence: CASSSVLSEPEAFF.

The chain couples TRBV6-5 to TRBJ1-5, with 9 bases identical to TRBD1. The CDR3 contains 15 residues. Trimming took 2 bases from V and 7 from J; bases not matched to a gene: 6. The germline V gene encodes CDR1 MNHEY and CDR2 SVGAGI. CDR3 amino acids: CASSYIQGAGQPQHF. In DNA form, the CDR3 reads TGTGCCAGCAGTTACATACAGGGGGCAGGACAGCCCCAGCATTTT.

There are a few counts of this clone. The rearrangement joins TRBV5-1 to TRBJ1-2; 9 bases line up with TRBD1. The CDR3 length is 17 residues. The germline V gene has CDR1 SGHRS and CDR2 YFSETQ. With V trimmed by 4 bases and J by 4 bases, 14 bases remained unmatched. This CDR3 is CASSPRQGEPRGYGYTF. CDR3 DNA: TGCGCCAGCAGCCCTCGACAGGGGGAGCCGCGGGGCTATGGCTACACCTTC.

This clone appeared a single time. The CDR3 reads CASSPLGGGNNEKLFF. In DNA, the CDR3 is TGTGCCAGCAGCCCTCTCGGGGGGGGTAATAATGAAAAACTGTTTTTT. V usage is TRBV7-8 and J usage is TRBJ1-4; TRBD1 is a possible D gene (5 bases). Germline lookup yields CDR1 SGHVS and CDR2 FQNEAQ. The CDR3 totals 16 residues. The V and J ends lost 5 bases and 4 bases respectively, with 17 bases between them.

This chain joins TRBV18 and TRBJ1-1; 8 positions match TRBD1. The CDR3 loop spans 17 amino acids. Germline lookup yields CDR1 KGHSH and CDR2 LQKENI. V lost 2 bases, J lost 10 bases, and 18 bases stayed unmatched. As DNA, the CDR3 is TGTGCCAGCTCACCATCAGGGACAGGCTCCGTCTGGCTCCGAGCTTTCTTT. It encodes CASSPSGTGSVWLRAFF.

The V and J genes are TRBV6-6 and TRBJ2-5; 11 bases line up with TRBD1. V lost 7 bases and J lost 5; bases outside the gene matches: 12. CDR3 length: 16 residues. Germline assignment: CDR1 MNHNY and CDR2 SVGAGI (reference sequence). This CDR3 reads CASTGDRGFYGETQYF. As DNA, the CDR3 is TGTGCCAGCACCGGGGACAGGGGGTTTTATGGGGAGACCCAGTACTTC.

The chain joins TRBV7-8 to TRBJ1-2; TRBD1 might be the D (5 bases). The V gene lost 0 bases and the J gene lost 2 bases, with 7 bases spanning the gap. This CDR3 is 14 amino acids long. Germline values: CDR1 SGHVS, CDR2 FQNEAQ. DNA for the CDR3: TGTGCCAGCAGCTTAGCGGGGCTAAACTATGGCTACACCTTC. Translation: CASSLAGLNYGYTF.

V gene TRBV27 combines with J gene TRBJ2-5; the match to TRBD1 covers 10 bases. The CDR3 runs 16 residues. V lost 5 bases and J lost 9; bases outside the gene matches: 15. Germline assignment: CDR1 MNHEY and CDR2 SMNVEV (reference sequence). CDR3 sequence (DNA): TGTGCCAGCAGTCCCCGGGACAGGGGAGGGTTGGCCGCCCAGTACTTC. Protein: CASSPRDRGGLAAQYF.

This clone appeared a single time. The chain recombines TRBV9 with TRBJ2-2; tentatively, D is TRBD1 (6 bases). CDR3 length equals 15 residues. Germline V CDR1 and CDR2: SGDLS, YYNGEE. The V end lost 4 bases, the J end lost 1 base, and 11 bases lay between the germline ends. CDR3 nucleotide sequence: TGTGCCAGCAGCCCTCAGGGACAGAACACCGGGGAGCTGTTTTTT. This codes for CASSPQGQNTGELFF.

The genes are TRBV29-1 and TRBJ2-5; 12 bases are a match to TRBD2. Per the germline V gene, CDR1 is SQVTM and CDR2 is ANQGSEA. The CDR3 covers 12 residues. V was pared by 7 bases and J by 7 bases, with 4 bases of the junction left unmatched. The CDR3 region is CSASGGAGTQYF. The CDR3 nucleotides are TGCAGCGCTAGCGGGGGGGCCGGGACCCAGTACTTC.

As DNA, the CDR3 is TGTGCCAGCAGCTCACGACAGGGGACAAATGAAAAACTGTTTTTT. Amino acids: CASSSRQGTNEKLFF. The V and J genes are TRBV7-2 and TRBJ1-4; TRBD1 agrees at 8 bases. Germline V gene data show CDR1 as SGHTA and CDR2 as FQGNSA. CDR3 length equals 15 residues. Trimming at V came to 4 bases and at J to 5 bases, leaving 6 bases not matched to a gene.

The rearrangement links TRBV4-2 to TRBJ2-3, with 10 bases lining up with TRBD2. The germline V gene encodes CDR1 LGHNA and CDR2 YNFKEQ. The CDR3 is 19 amino acids. J lost 0 bases, V lost 0 bases, and 9 bases had no gene match. The CDR3 region has the DNA TGTGCCAGCAGCCAAGATCACGTCAGCGGGGGGGGTAGCACAGATACGCAGTATTTT. This gives the protein CASSQDHVSGGGSTDTQYF.

This clone was detected only once. The chain links TRBV19 to TRBJ2-2; 7 bases match TRBD1. Germline assignment: CDR1 LNHDA and CDR2 SQIVND (reference sequence). The CDR3 extends over 17 amino acids. The junction had 15 bases not matched to a gene; V was cut back by 5 bases and J by 6 bases. CDR3 sequence reads: CASSRPDRIIFAGELFF. DNA for the CDR3: TGTGCCAGTAGTCGACCGGACAGGATAATCTTCGCCGGGGAGCTGTTTTTT.

V and J are TRBV7-9 and TRBJ1-5; D unclear. Trimming left V 5 bases short and J 0 bases short, with 5 bases between. Germline values: CDR1 SEHNR, CDR2 FQNEAQ (reference sequence). This CDR3 comprises 13 residues. CDR3 sequence (DNA): TGTGCCAGCAGCGCGAATAGCAATCAGCCCCAGCATTTT. As protein: CASSANSNQPQHF. Drawing the rest from reference TRBV7-9 and TRBJ1-5, the complete variable domain is DTGVSQNPRHKITKRGQNVTFRCDPISEHNRLYWYRQTLGQGPEFLTYFQNEAQLEKSRLLSDRFSAERPKGSFSTLEIQRTEQGDSAMYLCASSANSNQPQHFGDGTRLSIL.

The sample holds a few counts of this clone. V gene TRBV14 combines with J gene TRBJ2-7, with a possible D match to TRBD1 (5 bases). This CDR3 is 13 amino acids long. Per germline, CDR1 SGHDN and CDR2 FVKESK. The V end lost 8 bases, the J end lost 9 bases, and 20 bases lay between the germline ends. The CDR3 DNA follows: TGTGCCAGCGCTGCTACGCAGGGAACGGCGCAGTACTTC. Amino acid sequence: CASAATQGTAQYF.

CDR3 in amino acids: CASSAHRGNNEQFF. CDR3 nucleotide sequence: TGTGCCAGCAGCGCCCACAGGGGAAACAATGAGCAGTTCTTC. The gene calls are TRBV11-3 and TRBJ2-1; TRBD1 agrees at 7 bases. With V trimmed by 5 bases and J by 5 bases, 6 bases remained unmatched. This CDR3 has 14 residues. Per the germline V gene, CDR1 is SGHNT and CDR2 is YENEEA. The whole variable domain, remainder taken from reference TRBV11-3 and TRBJ2-1, is EAGVVQSPRYKIIEKKQPVAFWCNPISGHNTLYWYLQNLGQGPELLIRYENEEAVDDSQLPKDRFSAERLKGVDSTLKIQPAELGDSAVYLCASSAHRGNNEQFFGPGTRLTVL.

A remark on this clone: Other DNA sequences of this sample code for an identical CDR3. The chain carries TRBV5-1 and TRBJ2-4; tentative D call: TRBD1 (5 bases). The ends were cut back, 4 bases at V and 7 bases at J, with 12 bases in the middle. This CDR3 spans 13 amino acids. Germline CDR1 and CDR2: SGHRS and YFSETQ. CDR3 bases: TGCGCCAGCAGCAATACAGGTTCCAACATTCAGTACTTC. Translating it yields CASSNTGSNIQYF.

The chain links TRBV28 to TRBJ2-5, with 8 bases identical to TRBD1. With 6 bases clipped from V and 7 bases from J, the junction kept 16 bases outside the gene matches. The CDR3 is 16 amino acids. Germline V gene lookup returns CDR1 MDHEN and CDR2 SYDVKM. The CDR3: CASRSPGQGATGTQYF. CDR3 in DNA: TGTGCCAGCAGATCCCCGGGGCAGGGGGCGACTGGGACCCAGTACTTC.

This clone was seen only a few times. J is TRBJ2-5 and V is TRBV6-1; no reliable D call. The CDR3 is 11 amino acids. Germline CDR1 MNHNS, CDR2 SASEGT. Trimming removed 3 bases from V and 9 bases from J, with 8 bases in between. The CDR3 DNA follows: TGTGCCAGCAGTGACGGAGTGTCCCAGTACTTC. Its translation is CASSDGVSQYF.

The chain carries TRBV10-3 and TRBJ1-4, with 9 positions matching TRBD1. With 6 bases clipped from V and 8 bases from J, the junction kept 4 bases outside the gene matches. The CDR3 spans 13 residues. From germline, CDR1 is ENHRY and CDR2 SYGVKD. As DNA, the CDR3 is TGTGCCATCAGACAGGGGGCTGGGGAAAAACTGTTTTTT. Protein product: CAIRQGAGEKLFF.

V is TRBV9 and J is TRBJ1-1; D is ambiguous. V lost 4 bases to trimming and J lost 5 bases, with 12 bases between them. This CDR3 is 13 amino acids long. Germline CDR1 is SGDLS and CDR2 is YYNGEE. The DNA of the CDR3 is TGTGCCAGCAGCTATCTAGATGGAACTGAAGCTTTCTTT. It translates to CASSYLDGTEAFF. The full variable domain, its missing parts supplied by reference TRBV9 and TRBJ1-1, is DSGVTQTPKHLITATGQRVTLRCSPRSGDLSVYWYQQSLDQGLQFLIQYYNGEERAKGNILERFSAQQFPDLHSELNLSSLELGDSALYFCASSYLDGTEAFFGQGTRLTVV.

The chain is built from TRBV4-3 and TRBJ1-5; tentatively, D is TRBD1 (5 bases). Germline V gene data show CDR1 as LGHNA and CDR2 as YSLEER. There are 15 residues in the CDR3. Trimming stripped 0 bases from V and 9 bases from J, with 15 bases between. The CDR3 DNA is TGCGCCAGCAGCCAAGACGGGGGAGGGCTAAGGCCCCAGCATTTT. It specifies CASSQDGGGLRPQHF.

The V and J genes are TRBV5-1 and TRBJ1-5; tentative D call: TRBD1 (5 bases). Trimming left V 4 bases short and J 4 bases short, with 9 bases between. The germline CDR1 and CDR2 sequences are SGHRS and YFSETQ. This CDR3 is 13 amino acids long. This CDR3 reads CASSTDRNQPQHF. DNA of the CDR3: TGCGCCAGCAGCACCGACAGAAATCAGCCCCAGCATTTT.

The chain employs TRBV19 and TRBJ1-2, with unresolved D. Germline V gives CDR1 LNHDA, CDR2 SQIVND (reference sequence). Between the trimmed V and J ends, which lost 3 bases and 1 base, there was a span of 3 bases. This CDR3 is 12 amino acids long. The CDR3 DNA reads as TGTGCCAGTAGTATGAGTAACTATGGCTACACCTTC. It is translated as CASSMSNYGYTF.

The rearrangement joins TRBV10-3 to TRBJ2-7, with unresolved D. Trimming stripped 0 bases from V and 5 bases from J, with 11 bases between. This CDR3 contains 14 residues. Germline loops: CDR1 ENHRY, CDR2 SYGVKD. The CDR3 loop is CAISESPGIHEQYF. The CDR3 nucleotides read TGTGCCATCAGTGAGTCCCCAGGAATCCACGAGCAGTACTTC.

This clone was detected a few times. The chain combines TRBV19 with TRBJ1-4, with D hard to call. Germline lookup yields CDR1 LNHDA and CDR2 SQIVND (reference sequence). This CDR3 contains 14 residues. Between the trimmed V and J ends, which lost 6 bases and 5 bases, there was a span of 13 bases. The CDR3 region has the DNA TGTGCCAGTAGCAAACGAGGGTTGAATGAAAAACTGTTTTTT. Protein product: CASSKRGLNEKLFF.

The chain recombines TRBV5-1 with TRBJ2-3; TRBD2 aligns across 10 bases. Germline V lookup: CDR1 SGHRS, CDR2 YFSETQ. CDR3 length: 17 residues. With 4 bases clipped from V and 1 base from J, the junction kept 9 bases outside the gene matches. In DNA, the CDR3 is TGCGCCAGCAGCCAAAGAGCGGGGGGGCCTGGCACAGATACGCAGTATTTT. It specifies CASSQRAGGPGTDTQYF.